The 19 T cell receptor beta chains presented below share a single source sample, sequenced in a study of early T cells in non-severe SARS-CoV-2 infection. TCRdb passed the 5' RACE reads through MiXCR, listing each CDR3 protein once. There are over 30,000 distinct CDR3 sequences in the sample; roughly 5.3% occur only once, and about a fifth lies in the top ten. Sequencing used whole blood. Receptors originate from an adult who was a healthcare worker with PCR-confirmed SARS-CoV-2 infection or an uninfected control (not recorded which).

This clonotype has ten or more counts. The rearrangement links TRBV6-2 or TRBV6-3 to TRBJ2-1; D not certain. Looked up from germline, CDR1 is MNHEY and CDR2 is SVGEGT. The V and J ends lost 2 bases and 9 bases respectively, with 11 bases between them. This CDR3 region has 13 residues. The CDR3 bases are TGTGCCAGCAGTTACCTAGGTTTAGGTGAGCAGTTCTTC. It is translated as CASSYLGLGEQFF.

The CDR3 DNA reads as TGTGCCAGCAGCTTATTGAGCGGGGGAGCAGATACGCAGTATTTT. This codes for CASSLLSGGADTQYF. J is TRBJ2-3 and V is TRBV7-2; 8 positions match TRBD2. The CDR3 contains 15 residues. The V gene's germline CDR1 is SGHTA and CDR2 FQGNSA. After removal of 2 bases from V and 4 bases from J, the junction contained 5 bases not matched to a gene. Full variable domain (outside the CDR3, taken from reference TRBV7-2 and TRBJ2-3): GAGVSQSPSNKVTEKGKDVELRCDPISGHTALYWYRQSLGQGLEFLIYFQGNSAPDKSGLPSDRFSAERTGGSVSTLTIQRTQQEDSAVYLCASSLLSGGADTQYFGPGTRLTVL.

This clonotype was picked up a small number of times. The genes are TRBV6-6 and TRBJ2-5; D uncertain. Germline V CDR1 and CDR2: MNHNY, SVGAGI (reference sequence). Trimming took 7 bases from V and 5 from J, leaving 8 bases between them. The CDR3 is 11 amino acids. The CDR3 region is CASNLRETQYF. As DNA, the CDR3 is TGTGCCAGCAATCTCCGGGAGACCCAGTACTTC.

This clonotype was seen a few times. J is TRBJ1-1 and V is TRBV3-1; the D is unclear. The CDR3 sequence is 12 residues long. The germline V and J ends were trimmed by 5 bases and 10 bases, with 14 bases remaining between them. The germline V gene has CDR1 LGHDT and CDR2 YNNKEL (reference sequence). The CDR3 DNA reads as TGTGCCAGCAGCTCTGCCAAGTCATTAGCTTTCTTT. Amino acid sequence: CASSSAKSLAFF.

This clonotype was counted many times. The chain joins TRBV11-2 to TRBJ2-7; TRBD1 matches at 7 bases. The V segment lost 5 bases and the J segment 3 bases; nucleotides outside the gene matches: 16. Per germline, CDR1 SGHAT and CDR2 FQNNGV. The CDR3 extends over 17 amino acids. CDR3 amino acids: CASSPLAGTASYYEQYF. In DNA, the CDR3 is TGTGCCAGCAGCCCGTTAGCTGGGACAGCCTCCTACTACGAGCAGTACTTC.

This clonotype was detected only a few times. In DNA, the CDR3 is TGTGCCATCGGGGGGGGGTTAGTCTCCACAGATACGCAGTATTTT. It yields the protein CAIGGGLVSTDTQYF. The chain is built from TRBV10-3 and TRBJ2-3, with 7 positions matching TRBD2. The CDR3 totals 15 residues. CDR1 and CDR2 (germline): ENHRY, SYGVKD. Unmatched junction bases numbered 10, after V lost 8 bases and J lost 2 bases.

This chain's CDR3 is CAISEPGKRDTQYF. Written as DNA, the CDR3 is TGTGCCATCAGTGAGCCCGGGAAGAGGGATACGCAGTATTTT. V and J are TRBV10-3 and TRBJ2-3; D may be TRBD2 (5 bases). V lost 2 bases and J lost 6, with 12 bases in between. CDR3 size: 14 residues. CDR1 and CDR2 from the germline V gene are ENHRY and SYGVKD.

Only a few counts were recorded for this clonotype. V gene TRBV18 combines with J gene TRBJ1-1; 9 bases match TRBD1. CDR3 length: 16 residues. Trimming cost V 6 bases and J 1 base; bases outside gene matches: 9. Looked up from germline, CDR1 is KGHSH and CDR2 is LQKENI. Written as DNA, the CDR3 is TGTGCCAGCTCTCTACAGGGGGCGCGAGGGAACACTGAAGCTTTCTTT. It translates to CASSLQGARGNTEAFF.

This clonotype was found many times. The chain combines TRBV7-9 with TRBJ2-5; D may be TRBD1 or TRBD2 (5 bases each). The length of the CDR3 is 14 residues. Germline CDR1 SEHNR, CDR2 FQNEAQ (reference sequence). The V gene lost 2 bases and the J gene lost 1 base, with 8 bases spanning the gap. The CDR3 bases are TGTGCCAGCAGCTTAACCGGGACCCAAGAGACCCAGTACTTC. It codes for CASSLTGTQETQYF.

This clonotype was seen ten or more times. The chain uses TRBV28 and TRBJ2-7; 9 bases are shared with TRBD1. This CDR3 spans 16 amino acids. Per the germline V gene, CDR1 is MDHEN and CDR2 is SYDVKM. Trimming took 3 bases from V and 3 from J; bases not matched to a gene: 9. CDR3 sequence reads: CASSFTPGQGLYEQYF. The CDR3 region has the DNA TGTGCCAGCAGTTTCACTCCGGGACAGGGTCTCTACGAGCAGTACTTC. Using reference TRBV28 and TRBJ2-7 for the parts outside the CDR3, the full variable domain is DVKVTQSSRYLVKRTGEKVFLECVQDMDHENMFWYRQDPGLGLRLIYFSYDVKMKEKGDIPEGYSVSREKKERFSLILESASTNQTSMYLCASSFTPGQGLYEQYFGPGTRLTVT.

This clonotype was detected ten times or more. This chain uses TRBV11-2 with TRBJ2-7; D possibly corresponds to TRBD2 (6 bases). The CDR3 covers 13 residues. Germline lookup yields CDR1 SGHAT and CDR2 FQNNGV. V was shortened by 5 bases and J by 5 bases, with 13 bases between the two germline ends. This chain's CDR3 is CASSPGRPHEQYF. CDR3 DNA sequence: TGTGCCAGCAGCCCCGGGAGACCCCACGAGCAGTACTTC.

This clonotype was seen a handful of times. This chain connects TRBV12-3 or TRBV12-4 to TRBJ2-4; D gene ambiguous. CDR3 length: 13 residues. V gave up 2 bases and J gave up 7 bases, with 9 bases separating them. The CDR3 DNA reads as TGTGCCAGCAGTTTACCTACAGCGAACATTCAGTACTTC. This sequence encodes CASSLPTANIQYF.

This clonotype occurred many times. This chain connects TRBV7-6 to TRBJ1-1; 7 bases match TRBD1. V shed 0 bases and J 5 bases; nucleotides not matched to a gene: 6. Germline V lookup: CDR1 SGHVS, CDR2 FNYEAQ. CDR3 length equals 15 residues. In DNA form, the CDR3 reads TGTGCCAGCAGCTTAGCAGAGGGGGCAAGGACTGAAGCTTTCTTT. Its translation: CASSLAEGARTEAFF.

The CDR3 here is CASSRPGADSYNEQFF. For the CDR3, the DNA is TGTGCCAGCAGCCGTCCCGGAGCGGATTCTTACAATGAGCAGTTCTTC. The V and J genes are TRBV11-3 and TRBJ2-1, with D maybe TRBD2 (5 bases). The germline V and J ends were trimmed by 5 bases and 4 bases, with 18 bases remaining between them. Germline CDR1 reads SGHNT; CDR2 reads YENEEA. CDR3 length equals 16 residues.

The chain is built from TRBV7-2 and TRBJ1-1, with no clear D. The CDR3 consists of 15 residues. Germline assignment: CDR1 SGHTA and CDR2 FQGNSA. V lost 7 bases, J lost 3 bases, and 18 bases lay in between. The CDR3 DNA reads TGTGCCAGCATGGAAGGGCAGGTGGGCCACACTGAAGCTTTCTTT. It translates to CASMEGQVGHTEAFF.

This chain uses TRBV7-9 with TRBJ2-5; no clear D. Between the trimmed V and J ends, which lost 2 bases and 5 bases, there was a span of 9 bases. The CDR3 consists of 13 residues. Germline CDR1 is SEHNR and CDR2 is FQNEAQ (reference sequence). The CDR3 is CASSLLTGETQYF. CDR3 sequence (DNA): TGTGCCAGCAGCTTATTGACCGGGGAGACCCAGTACTTC.

This clonotype appeared a few times. The chain couples TRBV7-3 to TRBJ2-5, with TRBD2 matching 10 bases. The CDR3 extends over 15 amino acids. Germline loops: CDR1 SGHTA, CDR2 FQGTGA. The V segment lost 5 bases and the J segment 5 bases; nucleotides outside the gene matches: 8. CDR3 sequence (DNA): TGTGCCAGCAGCGCAAGCGGGAGGGCCGACGAGACCCAGTACTTC. Encoded protein: CASSASGRADETQYF.

Comments on this clonotype: This sequence may be a read error, since a much larger clone differs from it by one base. This chain uses TRBV3-1 with TRBJ2-1; D remains ambiguous. There are 13 residues in the CDR3. Per germline, CDR1 LGHDT and CDR2 YNNKEL (reference sequence). The CDR3 reads CVSSPIPYNEQFF. The DNA of the CDR3 is TGTGTCAGCAGCCCGATCCCTTACAATGAGCAGTTCTTC.

There are many counts of this clonotype. V and J are TRBV7-3 and TRBJ1-1; 10 nucleotides align to TRBD1. With V trimmed by 1 base and J by 4 bases, 3 bases remained unmatched. The CDR3 consists of 15 residues. Germline lookup yields CDR1 SGHTA and CDR2 FQGTGA. Here the CDR3 reads CASSLRGQGGTEAFF. The CDR3 coding sequence is TGTGCCAGCAGCTTAAGAGGACAGGGGGGCACTGAAGCTTTCTTT.